The TCR beta chain under discussion was sequenced for a study of post-analysis software for immune sequencing data (dated by TCRdb to 2015 to 2017). About the investigation overall: Disease courses on record covered relapsing-remitting, secondary progressive and progressive-relapsing multiple sclerosis, though some patients had no subtype annotation. The patient repertoires were set against roughly eleven previously published healthy control repertoires from donors whose ages ranged from roughly 6 to 26 years. A subset of samples was prepared in parallel using single-end sample barcoding, then pooled and co-amplified after Illumina adapter ligation. The investigation overall reported the following: Significantly lower normalized Chao1 diversity was found in multiple sclerosis patients than in controls, suggesting substantial peripheral T-cell clonal expansion. The multiple sclerosis patient group was slightly younger than the control group. When samples were clustered directly using the F measure, samples prepared in the same batch co-clustered strongly, which prompted a batch-effect correction. About five TRBV segments, including TRBV5-6, TRBV5-1 and TRBV20-1, were significantly more frequent in patients than controls.

On this clonotype itself: The antigen this receptor binds is unknown. Within one base of it there is no much larger clone, and no base qualities were kept.

Libraries came from PCR. The sample was run on an Illumina HiSeq 2500. To reduce PCR and sequencing biases, unique molecular identifiers were built into the TCR beta cDNA libraries. Every 1 to 10 million input T cells yielded around 500,000 cDNA molecules, meaning each molecule approximated one T cell. Patient libraries were prepared and sequenced with the same protocol used for the earlier healthy control dataset. Samples belonging to the same batch were prepared together, multiplexed and sequenced on a shared HiSeq lane. The study's own analysis went as follows. MIGEC was used to process the raw barcoded reads, and molecular identifier groups with only a single read were discarded before consensus assembly and CDR3 extraction. VDJtools was used for post-analysis of the clonotype tables, and diversity was normalized by down-sampling every dataset to the size of the smallest sample. To correct batch-related cross-sample contamination, repertoire overlap clustering matched CDR3 amino acid sequences but not nucleotide sequences. Clones were called with MiXCR by TCRdb after fastp trimmed the public reads at Q25, and only in-frame beta chains were retained. Each CDR3 protein appears once, grouped with its most common genes and DNA. TCRdb, not the original authors, processed these V and J calls. The sample table lists some 450,000 distinct CDR3 sequences, roughly 45% of them with a count of one. The ten largest clones add up to about 12% of the sample.

Trimming at the junction amounts to 5 bases on V and 9 bases on J, and the germline ends lie 11 bases apart. The CDR3 covers 12 residues, taking in both the cysteine and the phenylalanine. Only CDR3 DNA remains: 36 bases, in frame from the first base. Per the germline V gene (reference sequence), SEHNR is the CDR1 and FQNEAQ is the CDR2. TCR beta repertoires were profiled from peripheral blood of 13 young patients with multiple sclerosis to demonstrate the VDJtools post-analysis software. Multiple sclerosis patients were children and adolescents aged 6 to 15 years. The specimen sequenced was blood. This chain joins TRBV7-9 to TRBJ2-1; the D gene identity is not certain. The TCR comes from a girl under 18 with multiple sclerosis. The DNA sequence is given as TGTGCCAGCAGCCCCACCAATAGTGAGCAGTTCTTC. This gives the protein CASSPTNSEQFF.